What follows are 20 T cell receptor beta chains derived from one specimen sequenced in a study of neurological immune-mediated disorders. From the 5' RACE reads, TCRdb called clonotypes with MiXCR, one entry per CDR3 protein. The sample gives roughly 59,000 distinct CDR3 sequences, roughly 5% of which show up once; around 6% is in the top ten. Specimen: PBMCs. These receptor sequences come from a human donor with multiple sclerosis. The donor label of this sample is uncertain.

This clonotype came up many times. The chain joins TRBV3-1 to TRBJ2-2; 11 bases align to TRBD1. CDR3 length: 16 amino acids. CDR1 LGHDT and CDR2 YNNKEL come from the germline V gene (reference sequence). Trimming cost V 2 bases and J 4 bases; bases outside gene matches: 3. CDR3: CASSQYGTGGTGELFF. The CDR3 coding sequence is TGTGCCAGCAGCCAATACGGGACAGGGGGCACCGGGGAGCTGTTTTTT.

This clonotype was recorded many times. V and J are TRBV5-1 and TRBJ1-1, with 8 positions matching TRBD1. Germline loops: CDR1 SGHRS, CDR2 YFSETQ. The CDR3 contains 15 residues. V gave up 5 bases and J gave up 1 base; unmatched junction bases: 7. The CDR3 spells CASREAGTGNTEAFF. CDR3 nucleotides: TGCGCCAGCAGAGAGGCCGGGACAGGGAACACTGAAGCTTTCTTT.

This clonotype was seen many times. The chain employs TRBV3-1 and TRBJ2-3; 11 bases are shared with TRBD2. Losses at the gene ends were 0 bases for V and 4 bases for J; bases not matched to a gene: 6. Germline-derived CDR1 and CDR2 are LGHDT and YNNKEL (reference sequence). The CDR3 is made up of 17 amino acids. CDR3 bases: TGTGCCAGCAGCCAAGAGGGTAGCGGGGGGGCCGCAGATACGCAGTATTTT. Protein product: CASSQEGSGGAADTQYF.

This clonotype was observed at least ten times. V gene TRBV18 combines with J gene TRBJ1-5; D is undetermined. V was shortened by 6 bases and J by 0 bases, with 6 bases between the two germline ends. Germline loops: CDR1 KGHSH, CDR2 LQKENI. The CDR3 runs to 13 residues. CDR3 region: CASSENSNQPQHF. The CDR3 nucleotides are TGTGCCAGCTCGGAAAATAGCAATCAGCCCCAGCATTTT.

This clonotype has ten or more counts. The chain has TRBV29-1 and TRBJ2-7, with D perhaps matching TRBD1 or TRBD2 (7 bases each). Germline-derived CDR1 and CDR2 are SQVTM and ANQGSEA. V lost 7 bases to trimming and J lost 5 bases, with 18 bases between them. The CDR3 runs 13 residues. DNA of the CDR3: TGCAGCGGGGGGGAGGGGGCAGCGGACGAGCAGTACTTC. Translating it yields CSGGEGAADEQYF.

This clonotype has at least ten counts. The chain links TRBV29-1 to TRBJ2-7; 8 positions match TRBD1. The germline V gene has CDR1 SQVTM and CDR2 ANQGSEA. The CDR3 is made up of 14 amino acids. Germline trimming cut 1 base from V and 6 bases from J; bases unmatched to any gene: 8. Written as DNA, the CDR3 is TGCAGCGTTGAAGTTGCAGGGGGCTGGAGCGAGCAGTACTTC. Its translation is CSVEVAGGWSEQYF.

This clonotype was found once. This sequence joins TRBV15 and TRBJ2-7; D perhaps matches TRBD1 (7 bases). The V gene's germline CDR1 is LNHNV and CDR2 YYDKDF (reference sequence). Trimming took 2 bases from V and 7 from J, leaving 12 bases between them. The CDR3 loop spans 13 amino acids. The CDR3 loop is CATSRTGAGEQYF. CDR3 DNA: TGTGCCACCAGCAGAACAGGGGCGGGGGAGCAGTACTTC.

Ten or more counts support this clonotype. DNA of the CDR3: TGTGCCAGTTATACCCCCCTTCAGGGGGCGACTAATGAAAAACTGTTTTTT. As protein: CASYTPLQGATNEKLFF. The chain joins TRBV2 to TRBJ1-4, with TRBD1 matching over 8 bases. This CDR3 has 17 residues. The germline V gene encodes CDR1 SNHLY and CDR2 FYNNEI. With V trimmed by 9 bases and J by 2 bases, 14 bases remained unmatched.

This clonotype came up many times. The chain carries TRBV3-1 and TRBJ2-3, with 14 nucleotides matching TRBD2. The ends lost 1 base at V and 0 bases at J; junction bases unmatched: 0. The CDR3 spans 17 residues. Germline V gives CDR1 LGHDT, CDR2 YNNKEL (reference sequence). This chain's CDR3 is CASSQGLAGGSTDTQYF. The CDR3, as DNA: TGTGCCAGCAGCCAAGGACTAGCGGGGGGGAGCACAGATACGCAGTATTTT.

This clonotype has ten or more counts. The J gene is TRBJ2-3, the V gene TRBV2; D not certain. The V end was cut by 2 bases, the J end by 5 bases, with 5 bases between. The CDR3 totals 12 residues. CDR1 is SNHLY, CDR2 FYNNEI, per germline. The CDR3 here is CASSEMEDTQYF. In DNA, the CDR3 is TGTGCCAGCAGTGAAATGGAAGATACGCAGTATTTT.

There are many counts of this clonotype. The chain employs TRBV5-1 and TRBJ2-1; 12 bases are shared with TRBD2. The CDR3 extends over 14 amino acids. The V and J ends lost 6 bases and 7 bases, in that order; junction bases with no gene match: 5. CDR1 is SGHRS, CDR2 YFSETQ, per germline. The CDR3 sequence: CASTSGGVGNEQFF. In DNA form, the CDR3 reads TGCGCCAGCACTAGCGGGGGGGTGGGGAATGAGCAGTTCTTC.

This clonotype showed up many times. The chain employs TRBV5-1 and TRBJ1-5, with D unresolved. V shed 0 bases and J shed 2 bases, with 9 bases lying between them. CDR1 SGHRS and CDR2 YFSETQ come from the germline V gene. CDR3 length equals 15 residues. CDR3 nucleotide sequence: TGCGCCAGCAGCTTGGGGGTTGGCGGCAATCAGCCCCAGCATTTT. Protein: CASSLGVGGNQPQHF.

This clonotype was recorded many times. J is TRBJ1-5 and V is TRBV29-1; no reliable D call. Trimming pared 4 bases from V and 4 bases from J, leaving 8 bases between. Germline lookup yields CDR1 SQVTM and CDR2 ANQGSEA. The CDR3 has 12 residues. The CDR3 sequence: CSVVPENQPQHF. The DNA of the CDR3 is TGCAGCGTTGTTCCGGAGAATCAGCCCCAGCATTTT.

This clonotype was detected many times. This rearrangement joins TRBV7-7 to TRBJ2-2; 7 bases map to TRBD1. The CDR3 has 14 residues. Germline CDR1 and CDR2: SSHAT and FNYEAQ (reference sequence). Germline trimming cut 8 bases from V and 7 bases from J; bases unmatched to any gene: 10. CDR3 DNA: TGTGCCAGCGGTACCGGGACAGAAGGCGGGGAGCTGTTTTTT. It specifies CASGTGTEGGELFF.

This clonotype was seen at least ten times. The chain combines TRBV10-3 with TRBJ2-7, with 8 bases matching TRBD1. Germline V gene lookup returns CDR1 ENHRY and CDR2 SYGVKD. Trimming at V came to 10 bases and at J to 0 bases, leaving 11 bases not matched to a gene. The CDR3 length is 15 residues. CDR3 sequence reads: CATTDRVSRSYEQYF. CDR3 in DNA: TGTGCCACGACGGACAGGGTTTCTCGCTCCTACGAGCAGTACTTC.

This clonotype was recorded at least ten times. The chain couples TRBV12-3 or TRBV12-4 to TRBJ2-5; TRBD1 agrees at 8 bases. The CDR3 length is 15 residues. Trimming removed 1 base from V and 3 bases from J; junction bases left unmatched: 4. The CDR3 spells CASSLVSGGEETQYF. CDR3 bases: TGTGCCAGCAGTTTAGTGTCAGGGGGCGAAGAGACCCAGTACTTC.

This clonotype was seen many times. This sequence joins TRBV5-1 and TRBJ2-3, with a possible D match to TRBD1 (5 bases). Trimming took 0 bases from V and 0 from J, leaving 8 bases between them. The germline V gene encodes CDR1 SGHRS and CDR2 YFSETQ. The CDR3 runs to 15 residues. This CDR3 is CASSLETASTDTQYF. The CDR3 region has the DNA TGCGCCAGCAGCTTGGAGACAGCTAGCACAGATACGCAGTATTTT.

This clonotype came up many times. This chain links TRBV5-6 with TRBJ1-3; D not certain. V was trimmed by 0 bases and J by 0 bases, leaving 4 bases between them. Germline V CDR1 and CDR2: SGHDT, YYEEEE. This CDR3 is built from 14 residues. In nucleotides, the CDR3 is TGTGCCAGCAGCTTGGTCAGCTCTGGAAACACCATATATTTT. This sequence encodes CASSLVSSGNTIYF.

The V call is TRBV5-1, the J call TRBJ1-4; weak D call: TRBD1 (6 bases). Looked up from germline, CDR1 is SGHRS and CDR2 is YFSETQ. CDR3 size: 15 residues. Trimming took 4 bases from V and 0 from J, leaving 10 bases between them. Written as DNA, the CDR3 is TGCGCCAGCAGCCTACAGGGTACAACTAATGAAAAACTGTTTTTT. It is translated as CASSLQGTTNEKLFF.

This clonotype was counted at least ten times. V gene TRBV18 combines with J gene TRBJ2-2; D gene uncertain. Trimming left V 2 bases short and J 7 bases short, with 5 bases between. The CDR3 totals 12 residues. Looked up from germline, CDR1 is KGHSH and CDR2 is LQKENI. For the CDR3, the DNA is TGTGCCAGCTCACCAGGCTACGGGGAGCTGTTTTTT. Amino acid sequence: CASSPGYGELFF. Together with reference TRBV18 and TRBJ2-2, the CDR3 gives the full variable domain: NAGVMQNPRHLVRRRGQEARLRCSPMKGHSHVYWYRQLPEEGLKFMVYLQKENIIDESGMPKERFSAEFPKEGPSILRIQQVVRGDSAAYFCASSPGYGELFFGEGSRLTVL.